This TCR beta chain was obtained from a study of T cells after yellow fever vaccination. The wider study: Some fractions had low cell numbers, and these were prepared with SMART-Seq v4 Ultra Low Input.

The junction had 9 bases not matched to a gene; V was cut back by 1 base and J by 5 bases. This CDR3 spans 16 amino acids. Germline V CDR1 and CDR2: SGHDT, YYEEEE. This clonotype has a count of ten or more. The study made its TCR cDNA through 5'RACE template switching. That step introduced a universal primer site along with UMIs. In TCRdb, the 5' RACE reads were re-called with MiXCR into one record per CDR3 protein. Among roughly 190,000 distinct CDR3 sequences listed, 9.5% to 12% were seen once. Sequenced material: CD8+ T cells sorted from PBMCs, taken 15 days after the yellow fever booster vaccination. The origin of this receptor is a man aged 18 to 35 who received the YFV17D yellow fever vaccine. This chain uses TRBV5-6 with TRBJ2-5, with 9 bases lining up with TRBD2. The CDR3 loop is CASSLSISGSVETQYF. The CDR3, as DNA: TGTGCCAGCAGCTTGTCCATTAGCGGGAGCGTGGAGACCCAGTACTTC.